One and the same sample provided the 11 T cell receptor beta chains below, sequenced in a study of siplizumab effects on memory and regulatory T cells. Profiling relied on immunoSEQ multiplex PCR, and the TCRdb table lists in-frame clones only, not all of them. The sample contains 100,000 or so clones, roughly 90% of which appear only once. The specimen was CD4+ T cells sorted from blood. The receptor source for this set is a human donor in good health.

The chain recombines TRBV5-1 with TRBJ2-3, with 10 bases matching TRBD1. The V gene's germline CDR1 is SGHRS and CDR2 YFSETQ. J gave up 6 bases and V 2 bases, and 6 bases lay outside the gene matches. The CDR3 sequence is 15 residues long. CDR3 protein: CASSLRQGARDTQYF. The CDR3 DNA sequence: TGCGCCAGCAGCTTAAGACAGGGGGCGCGGGATACGCAGTATTTT.

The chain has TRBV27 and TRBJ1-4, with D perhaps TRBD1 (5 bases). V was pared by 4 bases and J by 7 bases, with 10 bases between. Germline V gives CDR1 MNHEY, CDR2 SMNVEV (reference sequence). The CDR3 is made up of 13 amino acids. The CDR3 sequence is CASSWQGGEKLFF. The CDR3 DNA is TGTGCCAGCAGTTGGCAGGGAGGTGAAAAACTGTTTTTT.

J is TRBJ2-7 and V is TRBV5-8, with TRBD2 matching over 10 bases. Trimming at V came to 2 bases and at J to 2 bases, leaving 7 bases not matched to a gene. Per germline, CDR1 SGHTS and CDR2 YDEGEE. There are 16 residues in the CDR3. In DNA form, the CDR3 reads TGTGCCAGCAGCTTCGGAGTTAGCGGGAGGACCTACGAGCAGTACTTC. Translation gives CASSFGVSGRTYEQYF.

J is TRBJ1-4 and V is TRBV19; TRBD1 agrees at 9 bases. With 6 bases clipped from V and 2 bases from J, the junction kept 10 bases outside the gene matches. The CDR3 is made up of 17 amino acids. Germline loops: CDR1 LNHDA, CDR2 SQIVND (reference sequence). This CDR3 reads CASRNPGQGRTNEKLFF. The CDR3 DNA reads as TGTGCCAGTAGGAACCCGGGACAGGGAAGGACTAATGAAAAACTGTTTTTT.

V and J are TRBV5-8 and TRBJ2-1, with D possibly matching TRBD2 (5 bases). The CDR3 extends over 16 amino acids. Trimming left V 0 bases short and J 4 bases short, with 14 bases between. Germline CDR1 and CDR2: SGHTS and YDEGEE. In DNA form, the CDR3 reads TGTGCCAGCAGCTTGGTGTGGGAGCCAGTTTACAATGAGCAGTTCTTC. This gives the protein CASSLVWEPVYNEQFF.

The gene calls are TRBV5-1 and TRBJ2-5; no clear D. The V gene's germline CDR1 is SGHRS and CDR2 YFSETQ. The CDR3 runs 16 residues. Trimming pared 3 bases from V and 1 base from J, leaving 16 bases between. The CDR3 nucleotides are TGCGCCAGCAGCTCCGGCCTACTCTTGGGCCAAGAGACCCAGTACTTC. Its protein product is CASSSGLLLGQETQYF.

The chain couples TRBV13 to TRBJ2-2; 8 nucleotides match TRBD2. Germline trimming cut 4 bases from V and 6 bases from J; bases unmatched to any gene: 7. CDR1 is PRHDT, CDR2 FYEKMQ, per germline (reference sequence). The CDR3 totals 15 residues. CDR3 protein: CASSSPGGAAGELFF. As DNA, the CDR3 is TGTGCCAGCAGCTCCCCGGGGGGGGCGGCCGGGGAGCTGTTTTTT.

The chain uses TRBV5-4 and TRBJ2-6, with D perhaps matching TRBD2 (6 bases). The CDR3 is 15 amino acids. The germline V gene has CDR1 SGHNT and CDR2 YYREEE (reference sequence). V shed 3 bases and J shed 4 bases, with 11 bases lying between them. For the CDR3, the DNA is TGTGCCAGCAGCTCCGGGGGTTCAGGGGCCAACGTCCTGACTTTC. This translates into CASSSGGSGANVLTF.

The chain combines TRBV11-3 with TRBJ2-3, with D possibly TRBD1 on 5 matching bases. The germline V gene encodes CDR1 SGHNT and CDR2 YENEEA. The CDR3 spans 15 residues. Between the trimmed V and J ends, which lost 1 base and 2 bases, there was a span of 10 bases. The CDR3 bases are TGTGCCAGCAGCTTAGGACAGAAAAACACAGATACGCAGTATTTT. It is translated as CASSLGQKNTDTQYF. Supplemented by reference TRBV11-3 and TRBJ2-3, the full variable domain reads EAGVVQSPRYKIIEKKQPVAFWCNPISGHNTLYWYLQNLGQGPELLIRYENEEAVDDSQLPKDRFSAERLKGVDSTLKIQPAELGDSAVYLCASSLGQKNTDTQYFGPGTRLTVL.

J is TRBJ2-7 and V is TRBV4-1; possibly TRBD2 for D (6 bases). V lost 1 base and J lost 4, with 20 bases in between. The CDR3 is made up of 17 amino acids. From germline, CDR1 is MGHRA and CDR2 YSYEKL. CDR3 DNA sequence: TGCGCCAGCAGCCAAGGGGGCTTCGGGGGAGCTCCATACGAGCAGTACTTC. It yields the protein CASSQGGFGGAPYEQYF.

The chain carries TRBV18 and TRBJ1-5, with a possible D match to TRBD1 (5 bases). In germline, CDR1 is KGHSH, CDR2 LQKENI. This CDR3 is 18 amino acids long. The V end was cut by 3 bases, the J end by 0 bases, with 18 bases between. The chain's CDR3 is CASSPVGAAGGSNQPQHF. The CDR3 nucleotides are TGTGCCAGCTCACCGGTTGGGGCCGCGGGCGGTAGCAATCAGCCCCAGCATTTT.